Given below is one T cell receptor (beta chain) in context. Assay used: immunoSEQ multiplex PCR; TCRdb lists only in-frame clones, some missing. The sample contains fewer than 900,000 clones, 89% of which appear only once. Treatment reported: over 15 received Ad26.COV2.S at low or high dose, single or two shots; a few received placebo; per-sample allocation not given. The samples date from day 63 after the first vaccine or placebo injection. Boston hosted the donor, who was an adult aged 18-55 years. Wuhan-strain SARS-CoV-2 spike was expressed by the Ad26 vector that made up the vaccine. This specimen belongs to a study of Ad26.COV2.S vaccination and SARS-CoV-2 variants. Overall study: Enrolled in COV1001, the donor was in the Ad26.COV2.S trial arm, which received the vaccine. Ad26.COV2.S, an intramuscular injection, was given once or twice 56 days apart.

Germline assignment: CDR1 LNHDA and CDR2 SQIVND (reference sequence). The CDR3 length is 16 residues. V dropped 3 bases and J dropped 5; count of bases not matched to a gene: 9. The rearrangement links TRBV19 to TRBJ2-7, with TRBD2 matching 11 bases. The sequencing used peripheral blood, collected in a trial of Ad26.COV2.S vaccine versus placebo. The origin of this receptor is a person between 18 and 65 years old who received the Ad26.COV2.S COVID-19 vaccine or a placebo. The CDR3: CASSMSLAGGQDEQYF. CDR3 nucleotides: TGTGCCAGTAGTATGAGCCTAGCGGGAGGCCAGGACGAGCAGTACTTC.